Below are 9 T cell receptor beta chains sequenced from a single sample in a study of T cells in Graves' hyperthyroidism and ophthalmopathy. Amplification yielded TCR beta CDR3 regions, with RNA transcripts as the source. The HTBI primer set was used in a first-round RT-PCR of the TCR CDR3. Each CDR3 protein is one row after TCRdb ran MiXCR on the multiplex PCR reads. The sample consists of roughly 700,000 distinct CDR3 sequences, just over 35% of them appearing once. Sequencing was done on a sample of blood. The source is a woman aged 40 to 49 with Graves' hyperthyroidism.

The chain employs TRBV10-3 and TRBJ2-5; D is ambiguous. CDR3 length: 12 residues. Germline V gene data show CDR1 as ENHRY and CDR2 as SYGVKD. Trimming took off 0 bases at V and 3 bases at J, with 2 bases between the two ends. The CDR3 loop reads CAISESEETQYF. The CDR3 DNA reads TGTGCCATCAGTGAGTCGGAAGAGACCCAGTACTTC.

This clonotype was detected many times. The chain joins TRBV2 to TRBJ1-4, with 7 bases that match TRBD1. The V gene's germline CDR1 is SNHLY and CDR2 FYNNEI. J lost 7 bases, V lost 5 bases, and 13 bases had no gene match. This CDR3 is built from 16 residues. The CDR3 reads CASSRLAGQTAEKLFF. CDR3 DNA: TGTGCCAGCAGTCGTCTCGCGGGACAGACGGCTGAAAAACTGTTTTTT.

There are a few counts of this clonotype. The chain employs TRBV5-1 and TRBJ1-2, with TRBD1 matching 8 bases. CDR3 length equals 15 residues. Trimming took 4 bases from V and 10 from J; bases not matched to a gene: 15. CDR1 and CDR2 from the germline V gene are SGHRS and YFSETQ. The CDR3 nucleotides read TGCGCCAGCAGCAACACAGGACAGGGCGGATCGTCCTACACCTTC. It specifies CASSNTGQGGSSYTF.

This clonotype was detected only a few times. The CDR3 spells CASSQDLPGDEKLFF. The CDR3 nucleotides are TGCGCCAGCAGCCAAGATCTTCCAGGGGATGAAAAACTGTTTTTT. This chain uses TRBV4-3 with TRBJ1-4; perhaps TRBD1 as D (6 bases). The V and J ends lost 0 bases and 6 bases respectively, with 11 bases between them. The CDR3 is 15 residues long. Germline V CDR1 and CDR2: LGHNA, YSLEER.

The chain joins TRBV4-1 to TRBJ1-2; D perhaps matches TRBD1 (6 bases). The germline V gene has CDR1 MGHRA and CDR2 YSYEKL. Trimming removed 4 bases at V and 6 bases at J, with 15 bases between. CDR3 length equals 14 residues. CDR3 sequence reads: CASSRDSGADGYTF. The CDR3, as DNA: TGCGCCAGCAGCCGAGACTCGGGGGCGGATGGCTACACCTTC.

On this clonotype: Being one base from a much bigger clone, this may be a read error. The chain is built from TRBV12-3 or TRBV12-4 and TRBJ1-2, with 10 bases identical to TRBD1. The CDR3 length is 15 residues. The CDR3 bases are TGTGTCAGCAGTTTAGACAGGGGGCTGAACTATGGCTACACCTTC. Translating it yields CVSSLDRGLNYGYTF.

Comment on this clonotype: With a much larger clone just one base away, this may be a read error. The J gene is TRBJ2-7, the V gene TRBV24-1, with D possibly matching TRBD2 (6 bases). CDR1 is KGHDR and CDR2 is SFDVKD in the germline V gene. The CDR3 covers 15 residues. Here the CDR3 reads CASSLAVEGSYEQHF. The CDR3 DNA follows: TGTGCCAGCAGTTTAGCGGTGGAGGGTTCCTACGAGCAGCACTTC.

The chain has TRBV7-9 and TRBJ1-3; 9 bases line up with TRBD1. Germline V lookup: CDR1 SEHNR, CDR2 FQNEAQ (reference sequence). With 4 bases clipped from V and 2 bases from J, the junction kept 6 bases outside the gene matches. This CDR3 comprises 16 residues. The CDR3 sequence is CASSSPRQGAGNTIYF. Here the CDR3 DNA reads TGTGCCAGCAGCTCCCCCCGACAGGGGGCTGGAAACACCATATATTTT.

J is TRBJ2-2 and V is TRBV11-2; no clear D. V was shortened by 4 bases and J by 1 base, with 22 bases between the two germline ends. The CDR3 loop spans 19 amino acids. Germline V gene sequence: CDR1 SGHAT, CDR2 FQNNGV. This chain's CDR3 is CASSSYNYLAGRNTGELFF. Written as DNA, the CDR3 is TGTGCCAGCAGCTCGTATAACTACCTCGCTGGTCGGAACACCGGGGAGCTGTTTTTT.